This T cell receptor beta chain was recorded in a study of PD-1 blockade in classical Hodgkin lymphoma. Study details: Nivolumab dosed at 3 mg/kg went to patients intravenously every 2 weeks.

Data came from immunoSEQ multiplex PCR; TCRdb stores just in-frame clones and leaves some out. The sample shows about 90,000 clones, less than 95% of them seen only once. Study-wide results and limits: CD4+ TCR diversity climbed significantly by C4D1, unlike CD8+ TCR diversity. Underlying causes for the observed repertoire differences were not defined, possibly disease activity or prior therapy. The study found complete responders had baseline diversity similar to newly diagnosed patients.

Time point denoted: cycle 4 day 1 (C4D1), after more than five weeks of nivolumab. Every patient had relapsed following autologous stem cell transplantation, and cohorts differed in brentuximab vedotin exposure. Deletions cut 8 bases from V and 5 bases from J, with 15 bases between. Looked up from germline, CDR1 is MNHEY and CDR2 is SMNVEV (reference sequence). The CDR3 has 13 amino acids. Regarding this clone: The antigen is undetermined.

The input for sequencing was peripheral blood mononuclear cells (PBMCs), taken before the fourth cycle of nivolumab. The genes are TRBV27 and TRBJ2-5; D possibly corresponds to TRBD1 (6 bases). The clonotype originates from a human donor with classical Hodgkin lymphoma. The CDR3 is CASGYRVGETQYF. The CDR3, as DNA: TGTGCCAGCGGATACAGGGTCGGGGAGACCCAGTACTTC.